The 24 T cell receptor beta chains given below trace back to one sample, sequenced in a study of Ad26.COV2.S vaccination and SARS-CoV-2 variants (dated by TCRdb to the early 2020s). The treatment or condition label, read with the paper, signifies: approximately 18 received Ad26.COV2.S at low or high dose, single or two shots; 5 received placebo; per-sample allocation not given. Repertoires of vaccine and placebo recipients were sequenced from samples taken on day 63 after the first injection. The method was the immunoSEQ multiplex PCR assay. Here the immuneACCESS table is served through TCRdb, limited to in-frame sequences with V and J called. Missing clones are a known gap in these copies; in checked studies unresolved V genes cover under half, and the rest lacks a known reason. The table for this sample lists 300,000 to 350,000 clones; around 85% of them were counted only once. The ten largest clones add up to around 2.2% of the sample.

The specimen comprised peripheral blood, sampled in a trial of Ad26.COV2.S vaccine versus placebo. These receptors were collected from a person aged 18-60 years who received the Ad26.COV2.S COVID-19 vaccine or a placebo.

V usage is TRBV2 and J usage is TRBJ1-5; no firm D call. From germline, CDR1 is SNHLY and CDR2 FYNNEI. The V end lost 5 bases, the J end lost 5 bases, and 16 bases lay between the germline ends. The CDR3 contains 15 residues. The chain's CDR3 is CASSPTPPLHQPQHF. In DNA form, the CDR3 reads TGTGCCAGCAGTCCTACGCCCCCACTCCATCAGCCCCAGCATTTT. Looking up the rest from reference TRBV2 and TRBJ1-5 gives the full variable domain: EPEVTQTPSHQVTQMGQEVILRCVPISNHLYFYWYRQILGQKVEFLVSFYNNEISEKSEIFDDQFSVERPDGSNFTLKIRSTKLEDSAMYFCASSPTPPLHQPQHFGDGTRLSIL.

The V call is TRBV7-2, the J call TRBJ2-1, with TRBD2 matching over 8 bases. Trimming removed 5 bases from V and 5 bases from J; junction bases left unmatched: 11. The CDR3 runs to 16 residues. CDR1 and CDR2 from the germline V gene are SGHTA and FQGNSA. CDR3 loop: CASSPRLAGYNNEQFF. CDR3 nucleotides: TGTGCCAGCAGCCCACGCTTAGCGGGGTATAACAATGAGCAGTTCTTC.

The rearrangement links TRBV6-1 to TRBJ2-4, with a weak D call TRBD2 (6 bases). V was clipped by 0 bases and J by 6 bases, with 12 bases between them. Germline V lookup: CDR1 MNHNS, CDR2 SASEGT. This CDR3 region has 15 residues. CDR3: CASSEALSGVNIQYF. The CDR3 DNA is TGTGCCAGCAGTGAAGCGCTATCGGGGGTAAACATTCAGTACTTC.

CDR3 residues: CASSLGNTGGYTF. The DNA for the CDR3 is TGTGCCAGCAGCTTAGGAAATACAGGAGGCTACACCTTC. The rearrangement links TRBV7-2 to TRBJ1-2; D perhaps matches TRBD1 (5 bases). Per the germline V gene, CDR1 is SGHTA and CDR2 is FQGNSA. CDR3 size: 13 residues. Trimming took 1 base from V and 8 from J, leaving 11 bases between them. Full variable domain (rest looked up from reference TRBV7-2 and TRBJ1-2): GAGVSQSPSNKVTEKGKDVELRCDPISGHTALYWYRQSLGQGLEFLIYFQGNSAPDKSGLPSDRFSAERTGGSVSTLTIQRTQQEDSAVYLCASSLGNTGGYTFGSGTRLTVV.

The rearrangement joins TRBV19 to TRBJ2-2; D unclear. In germline, CDR1 is LNHDA, CDR2 SQIVND (reference sequence). This CDR3 is built from 15 residues. V dropped 3 bases and J dropped 6 bases, with 14 bases sitting between them. The CDR3 sequence: CASSIARRVPGELFF. Written as DNA, the CDR3 is TGTGCCAGTAGTATCGCCCGAAGGGTACCCGGGGAGCTGTTTTTT.

The chain carries TRBV5-1 and TRBJ2-7; TRBD1 matches at 9 bases. Trimming cost V 5 bases and J 3 bases; bases outside gene matches: 9. The CDR3 spans 15 residues. Germline CDR1 SGHRS, CDR2 YFSETQ. Written as DNA, the CDR3 is TGCGCCAGCAGAGCTGAGACAGGGGGGCTCTACGAGCAGTACTTC. Encoded protein: CASRAETGGLYEQYF. The complete variable domain, with remaining parts taken from reference TRBV5-1 and TRBJ2-7, reads KAGVTQTPRYLIKTRGQQVTLSCSPISGHRSVSWYQQTPGQGLQFLFEYFSETQRNKGNFPGRFSGRQFSNSRSEMNVSTLELGDSALYLCASRAETGGLYEQYFGPGTRLTVT.

The chain is built from TRBV7-3 and TRBJ2-1; 7 nucleotides agree with TRBD2. Unmatched junction bases numbered 2, after V lost 1 base and J lost 8 bases. CDR3 size: 13 residues. Germline CDR1 SGHTA, CDR2 FQGTGA. This chain's CDR3 is CASSLIGRDEQFF. In nucleotides, the CDR3 is TGTGCCAGCAGCTTAATAGGGAGGGATGAGCAGTTCTTC.

This rearrangement joins TRBV28 to TRBJ1-6; D not certain. V was cut by 7 bases and J by 11 bases, with 18 bases left in between. The CDR3 extends over 14 amino acids. Germline V lookup: CDR1 MDHEN, CDR2 SYDVKM. The CDR3 nucleotides read TGTGCCAGCACAAGGCGGGGAGAGTGGACACCCCTCCACTTT. The encoded protein is CASTRRGEWTPLHF.

The chain joins TRBV19 to TRBJ1-6; 8 bases map to TRBD1. J lost 8 bases, V lost 5 bases, and 8 bases had no gene match. This CDR3 region has 15 residues. Germline CDR1 LNHDA, CDR2 SQIVND (reference sequence). The CDR3 DNA reads TGTGCCAGTAGTGCCAGGGGGCTACTGTATTCACCCCTCCACTTT. It is translated as CASSARGLLYSPLHF.

The rearrangement joins TRBV7-2 to TRBJ2-1; D unresolved. CDR1 SGHTA and CDR2 FQGNSA come from the germline V gene. V gave up 5 bases and J gave up 6 bases, with 5 bases separating them. CDR3 length: 11 amino acids. The CDR3 here is CASSLVNEQFF. The CDR3 DNA is TGTGCCAGCAGCCTGGTCAATGAGCAGTTCTTC.

This chain connects TRBV28 to TRBJ2-1, with TRBD1 identical over 9 bases. CDR1 and CDR2 from the germline V gene are MDHEN and SYDVKM. Germline trimming cut 5 bases from V and 10 bases from J; bases unmatched to any gene: 12. This CDR3 contains 15 residues. CDR3 nucleotides: TGTGCCAGCAGTCGGGACAGGGAATGGGACGAGGAGCAGTTCTTC. Residues: CASSRDREWDEEQFF.

The chain is built from TRBV6-5 and TRBJ2-7, with D tentatively TRBD1 (5 bases). The V gene's germline CDR1 is MNHEY and CDR2 SVGAGI. The CDR3 is made up of 13 amino acids. V was cut by 5 bases and J by 1 base, with 9 bases left in between. CDR3 sequence (DNA): TGTGCCAGCAGTAAAACAGGTTCCTACGAGCAGTACTTC. It yields the protein CASSKTGSYEQYF.

The chain is built from TRBV6-6 and TRBJ1-5; TRBD1 matches at 7 bases. The CDR3 sequence is 14 residues long. Per germline, CDR1 MNHNY and CDR2 SVGAGI (reference sequence). The J segment lost 1 base and the V segment lost 7 bases, leaving 4 bases of the junction unmatched. CDR3 DNA: TGTGCCAGCACTCCAGGGGGGAGCAATCAGCCCCAGCATTTT. This gives the protein CASTPGGSNQPQHF.

J is TRBJ1-6 and V is TRBV3-1 (or the pseudogene TRBV3-2), with a weak D call TRBD1 (6 bases). There are 12 residues in the CDR3. Per the germline V gene, CDR1 is LGHDT and CDR2 is YNNKEL (reference sequence). Deletions cut 8 bases from V and 13 bases from J, with 15 bases between. CDR3 residues: CASSEQGSPLHF. In DNA, the CDR3 is TGTGCCAGCTCGGAACAGGGTTCCCCCCTCCACTTT.

This chain joins TRBV6-5 and TRBJ2-1; tentative D call: TRBD1 (5 bases). CDR1 and CDR2 (germline): MNHEY, SVGAGI. This CDR3 is built from 14 residues. V shed 0 bases and J shed 3 bases, with 6 bases lying between them. The CDR3 reads CASSYSTVYNEQFF. In DNA form, the CDR3 reads TGTGCCAGCAGTTACTCGACAGTCTACAATGAGCAGTTCTTC.

The chain recombines TRBV19 with TRBJ1-5; D unclear. CDR3 size: 14 residues. V lost 5 bases to trimming and J lost 0 bases, with 8 bases between them. Per the germline V gene, CDR1 is LNHDA and CDR2 is SQIVND (reference sequence). The CDR3 DNA reads as TGTGCCAGTAGTCTCCCCTTTAGCAATCAGCCCCAGCATTTT. As protein: CASSLPFSNQPQHF.

The V and J genes are TRBV5-1 and TRBJ2-1; the D is unclear. The CDR3 is 15 amino acids. V lost 0 bases to trimming and J lost 7 bases, with 14 bases between them. Germline assignment: CDR1 SGHRS and CDR2 YFSETQ. The CDR3 sequence: CASSLDAGSRNEQFF. The CDR3 DNA follows: TGCGCCAGCAGCTTGGACGCAGGATCGAGAAATGAGCAGTTCTTC.

The chain uses TRBV7-3 and TRBJ2-5; 9 bases are a match to TRBD2. Germline-derived CDR1 and CDR2 are SGHTA and FQGTGA. V shed 4 bases, J shed 1 base, and the junction held 4 bases outside the gene matches. The CDR3 is made up of 15 amino acids. This chain's CDR3 is CASSSSGGIQETQYF. The CDR3 coding sequence is TGTGCCAGCAGCTCAAGCGGGGGGATCCAAGAGACCCAGTACTTC.

A few counts support this clone. V gene TRBV2 combines with J gene TRBJ1-1, with D possibly TRBD1 on 6 matching bases. CDR3 length: 14 amino acids. Germline V CDR1 and CDR2: SNHLY, FYNNEI. Trimming shortened V by 6 bases and J by 0 bases, and 11 bases separated the two germline ends. CDR3 region: CASRLDRLNTEAFF. DNA for the CDR3: TGTGCCAGCAGACTCGACAGGTTGAACACTGAAGCTTTCTTT.

The V and J genes are TRBV6-5 and TRBJ1-2; D is undetermined. Germline CDR1 is MNHEY and CDR2 is SVGAGI. Trimming took off 3 bases at V and 8 bases at J, with 13 bases between the two ends. The CDR3 sequence is 13 residues long. The chain's CDR3 is CASSYQRARGYTF. CDR3 nucleotides: TGTGCCAGCAGTTATCAGCGGGCACGGGGCTACACCTTC.

This rearrangement joins TRBV15 to TRBJ1-5; maybe TRBD1 (5 bases). Trimming left V 0 bases short and J 5 bases short, with 11 bases between. This CDR3 comprises 15 residues. CDR1 is LNHNV, CDR2 YYDKDF, per germline (reference sequence). The DNA for the CDR3 is TGTGCCACCAGCAGAGATAGACAGAACTATCAGCCCCAGCATTTT. Amino acids: CATSRDRQNYQPQHF.

The genes are TRBV19 and TRBJ1-4, with 8 nucleotides matching TRBD1. Looked up from germline, CDR1 is LNHDA and CDR2 is SQIVND (reference sequence). V lost 7 bases to trimming and J lost 8 bases; unmatched junction nucleotides: 6. The CDR3 extends over 13 amino acids. The CDR3 is CASTYGQGEKLFF. CDR3 nucleotide sequence: TGTGCCAGTACCTACGGACAGGGAGAAAAACTGTTTTTT.

This clone occurred a few times. V and J are TRBV2 and TRBJ1-3, with unresolved D. Germline CDR1 and CDR2: SNHLY and FYNNEI. This CDR3 contains 12 residues. V gave up 6 bases and J gave up 8 bases, with 11 bases separating them. The CDR3 bases are TGTGCCAGCAGCCAGTACAGTGACACCATATATTTT. Its protein product is CASSQYSDTIYF. The full variable domain, with the rest looked up from reference TRBV2 and TRBJ1-3, is EPEVTQTPSHQVTQMGQEVILRCVPISNHLYFYWYRQILGQKVEFLVSFYNNEISEKSEIFDDQFSVERPDGSNFTLKIRSTKLEDSAMYFCASSQYSDTIYFGEGSWLTVV.

This clone came up many times. The chain combines TRBV11-2 with TRBJ2-4; D not certain. Trimming cost V 1 base and J 6 bases, with 10 bases left between them. Germline V gene lookup returns CDR1 SGHAT and CDR2 FQNNGV. CDR3 length: 14 residues. CDR3 in DNA: TGTGCCAGCAGCTTAGCCAACTTGGGAAACATTCAGTACTTC. Its translation: CASSLANLGNIQYF.